Below, 23 T cell receptor beta chains from the same sample are listed, as sequenced in a study of T cell clonality in common variable immunodeficiency. Produced via immunoSEQ multiplex PCR; TCRdb's table is partial and in-frame only. Singletons are absent from the sample, which has roughly 30,000 clones. General study points: In common variable immunodeficiency, TCR beta chains reportedly carried fewer deletions and N-nucleotide insertions.

The antigens these receptors bind are not known. Sequences were obtained from peripheral blood mononuclear cells. The receptors derive from a human donor with common variable immunodeficiency.

This clone was counted at least ten times. The CDR3 extends 3 residues past the end of the read, so its final part is completed from the germline J gene. The chain links TRBV28 to TRBJ2-7; D is uncertain. Deletions cut 4 bases from V and 2 bases from J, with 12 bases between. The CDR3 loop spans 14 amino acids. CDR1 and CDR2 from the germline V gene are MDHEN and SYDVKM. CDR3 region: CASSSIGPAYEQYF. The sequenced CDR3 bases are TGTGCCAGCAGTTCCATAGGGCCAGCCTACGAG.

This clone has just a few counts. Read coverage stops 3 residues before the CDR3 terminus; the germline J gene supplies the remainder. The chain combines TRBV30 with TRBJ1-5; 8 nucleotides align to TRBD1. Germline loops: CDR1 GTSNPN, CDR2 SVGIG (reference sequence). This CDR3 has 15 amino acids. J was trimmed by 3 bases and V by 2 bases; bases with no gene match: 6. Incomplete CDR3 DNA: TGTGCCTGGAGTCCCCCAGGGGGCAACAATCAGCCC. This encodes CAWSPPGGNNQP. The full CDR3 reads CAWSPPGGNNQPQHF.

This clone showed up many times. Its ends do not fully match the called genes, so a read error is possible. With the read ending 3 residues before the CDR3 end, the germline J gene is used to fill in that end. This chain joins TRBV4-2 and TRBJ2-1; 7 bases are shared with TRBD1. Looked up from germline, CDR1 is LGHNA and CDR2 is YNFKEQ. The CDR3 covers 17 residues. CDR3 loop: CASSQNRPGQSSNEQFF. The CDR3 bases that were read are TGTGCCAGCAGCCAGAACCGACCGGGACAGTCCTCCAATGAG.

The sample holds many counts of this clone. The read stops 3 residues short of the end of the CDR3; the missing end is completed from the germline J gene. The chain carries TRBV7-2 and TRBJ2-7; D call uncertain. CDR1 is SGHTA, CDR2 FQGNSA, per germline. This CDR3 contains 14 residues. The V and J ends lost 3 bases and 3 bases respectively, with 12 bases between them. The chain's CDR3 is CASSFPQTFYEQYF. The DNA read from the CDR3 is TGTGCCAGCAGCTTCCCACAAACCTTCTACGAG. The complete variable domain, with remaining parts taken from reference TRBV7-2 and TRBJ2-7, reads GAGVSQSPSNKVTEKGKDVELRCDPISGHTALYWYRQSLGQGLEFLIYFQGNSAPDKSGLPSDRFSAERTGGSVSTLTIQRTQQEDSAVYLCASSFPQTFYEQYFGPGTRLTVT.

This clone was seen ten or more times. With the read ending 3 residues before the CDR3 end, the germline J gene is used to fill in that end. This chain uses TRBV2 with TRBJ1-1; D might be TRBD1 (5 bases). This CDR3 has 13 amino acids. Germline V gene lookup returns CDR1 SNHLY and CDR2 FYNNEI. The V end lost 10 bases, the J end lost 6 bases, and 18 bases lay between the germline ends. The CDR3 spells CATQRGGFAEAFF. The sequenced part of the CDR3 DNA is TGTGCCACCCAAAGGGGAGGGTTCGCTGAA.

This clone was detected many times. The read terminates 3 residues ahead of where the CDR3 ends, so the germline J gene completes it. This sequence joins TRBV5-1 and TRBJ2-5; TRBD2 agrees at 8 bases. Germline V gene sequence: CDR1 SGHRS, CDR2 YFSETQ. With V trimmed by 3 bases and J by 1 base, 5 bases remained unmatched. The CDR3 is made up of 15 amino acids. CDR3 DNA, as far as it was read: TGCGCCAGCAGCTACGGGAGCGGGAGCCAAGAGACC. It codes for CASSYGSGSQET. The whole CDR3 protein reads CASSYGSGSQETQYF.

This clone occurred many times. CDR3 loop: CASNRDRGEGDTQYF. The covered CDR3 bases are TGTGCCAGCAATCGGGACAGGGGAGAAGGAGATACG. The chain couples TRBV2 to TRBJ2-3, with 10 bases lining up with TRBD1. The read ends 3 residues shy of where the CDR3 ends; the end is completed using the germline J gene. Germline CDR1 is SNHLY and CDR2 is FYNNEI. The CDR3 has 15 amino acids. V trimming: 7 bases; J trimming: 5 bases; junction bases outside the gene matches: 9.

This clone appeared many times. The read falls 3 residues short of the CDR3 end, and the missing part is taken from the germline J gene. The rearrangement joins TRBV18 to TRBJ2-2, with 9 bases matching TRBD1. The CDR3 sequence is 16 residues long. Per the germline V gene, CDR1 is KGHSH and CDR2 is LQKENI. The V gene end was trimmed by 4 bases and the J gene end by 6 bases; junction bases not matched to a gene: 9. The CDR3 loop reads CASSLGTGSDAGELFF. The sequenced part of the CDR3 DNA is TGTGCCAGCTCACTAGGGACAGGGAGTGACGCCGGGGAG.

A remark on this clone: The CDR3 extends 3 residues past the end of the read, so its final part is completed from the germline J gene. V gene TRBV5-1 combines with J gene TRBJ2-7; 9 bases are a match to TRBD2. CDR1 SGHRS and CDR2 YFSETQ come from the germline V gene. The CDR3 length is 15 residues. With V trimmed by 0 bases and J by 1 base, 2 bases remained unmatched. The CDR3 bases that were read are TGCGCCAGCAGCTTGGTAGCGGGAGATTCCTACGAG. This gives the protein CASSLVAGDSYE. The full CDR3 protein is CASSLVAGDSYEQYF.

Only a few counts were recorded for this clone. The read terminates 3 residues ahead of where the CDR3 ends, so the germline J gene completes it. This sequence joins TRBV2 and TRBJ1-5, with D possibly being TRBD1 (5 bases). The CDR3 consists of 13 residues. V shed 8 bases and J shed 1 base, with 9 bases lying between them. In germline, CDR1 is SNHLY, CDR2 FYNNEI. Incomplete CDR3 DNA: TGTGCCAGCGCGGACACGAGCAATCAGCCC. Its protein is CASADTSNQP. The complete CDR3 protein is CASADTSNQPQHF.

This clone was recorded at least ten times. The sequence runs out 3 residues before the end of the CDR3; the remainder is reconstructed from the germline J gene. The chain joins TRBV5-6 to TRBJ2-2, with a weak D call TRBD1 (6 bases). The CDR3 is 13 amino acids. Germline CDR1 SGHDT, CDR2 YYEEEE. Trimming pared 4 bases from V and 6 bases from J, leaving 10 bases between. The CDR3 sequence is CASSAQGPGELFF. The part of the CDR3 DNA that was read is TGTGCCAGCAGCGCACAGGGCCCCGGGGAG.

Ten or more counts support this clone. The sequence runs out 3 residues before the end of the CDR3; the remainder is reconstructed from the germline J gene. The V and J genes are TRBV2 and TRBJ1-5, with 8 positions matching TRBD1. CDR1 SNHLY and CDR2 FYNNEI come from the germline V gene. This CDR3 contains 15 residues. V lost 4 bases, J lost 0 bases, and 2 bases stayed unmatched. The part of the CDR3 DNA that was read is TGTGCCAGCAGTGGACAGGGGAATAGCAATCAGCCC. Protein sequence: CASSGQGNSNQP. The whole CDR3 is CASSGQGNSNQPQHF. The full variable domain, completed using reference TRBV2 and TRBJ1-5, is EPEVTQTPSHQVTQMGQEVILRCVPISNHLYFYWYRQILGQKVEFLVSFYNNEISEKSEIFDDQFSVERPDGSNFTLKIRSTKLEDSAMYFCASSGQGNSNQPQHFGDGTRLSIL.

This clone has at least ten counts. The read stops 3 residues short of the end of the CDR3; the missing end is completed from the germline J gene. The chain uses TRBV20-1 and TRBJ2-1; D may match TRBD1 or TRBD2 (6 bases each). V lost 3 bases to trimming and J lost 5 bases, with 14 bases between them. CDR1 and CDR2 (germline): DFQATT, SNEGSKA (reference sequence). This CDR3 contains 14 residues. CDR3 loop: CSASLEGDHNEQFF. The DNA read from the CDR3 is TGCAGTGCTAGTTTGGAGGGGGACCACAATGAG.

This clone was observed many times. The read ends 3 residues early relative to the CDR3; the germline J gene fills the gap. The chain couples TRBV7-9 to TRBJ2-1, with 7 nucleotides matching TRBD1. V shed 0 bases, J shed 7 bases, and the junction held 3 bases outside the gene matches. The germline V gene has CDR1 SEHNR and CDR2 FQNEAQ (reference sequence). There are 14 residues in the CDR3. The sequenced CDR3 bases are TGTGCCAGCAGCTTAGCCGTACAGGGGAATGAG. Protein product: CASSLAVQGNE. The full CDR3 is CASSLAVQGNEQFF. The full variable domain, with the rest looked up from reference TRBV7-9 and TRBJ2-1, is DTGVSQNPRHKITKRGQNVTFRCDPISEHNRLYWYRQTLGQGPEFLTYFQNEAQLEKSRLLSDRFSAERPKGSFSTLEIQRTEQGDSAMYLCASSLAVQGNEQFFGPGTRLTVL.

Only a few counts were recorded for this clone. Read data end 3 residues before the CDR3 end; the end is taken from the germline J gene. V is TRBV5-1 and J is TRBJ2-1; 7 bases fit TRBD1. In germline, CDR1 is SGHRS, CDR2 YFSETQ. With V trimmed by 1 base and J by 6 bases, 10 bases remained unmatched. The CDR3 has 16 amino acids. The CDR3 sequence: CASSLSPKTGSNEQFF. The sequenced CDR3 bases are TGCGCCAGCAGCTTGTCCCCGAAGACAGGGAGCAATGAG.

This clone has ten or more counts. The CDR3 region is CASSIGQAAYEQYF. CDR3 DNA (partial): TGTGCCAGTAGTATCGGCCAGGCCGCCTACGAG. The chain uses TRBV19 and TRBJ2-7; D ambiguous. The read is 3 residues too short to cover the CDR3 end, so that end is filled in from the germline J gene. The CDR3 sequence is 14 residues long. CDR1 is LNHDA and CDR2 is SQIVND in the germline V gene (reference sequence). Between the trimmed V and J ends, which lost 3 bases and 2 bases, there was a span of 11 bases.

There are many counts of this clone. The CDR3 end lies 3 residues beyond the end of the read and is filled in from the germline J gene. The chain uses TRBV6-2 or TRBV6-3 and TRBJ2-1, with 9 nucleotides matching TRBD2. Germline CDR1 and CDR2: MNHEY and SVGEGT. With 0 bases clipped from V and 6 bases from J, the junction kept 6 bases outside the gene matches. CDR3 length: 16 amino acids. Here the CDR3 reads CASSYSGGRAANEQFF. The CDR3 DNA, read in part, is TGTGCCAGCAGTTACTCGGGCGGGAGGGCGGCCAATGAG.

This clone was picked up many times. The DNA ends 3 residues before the CDR3 does, and the rest of the CDR3 is filled in from the germline J gene. The chain uses TRBV7-6 and TRBJ2-5; 8 positions agree with TRBD2. V was pared by 5 bases and J by 4 bases, with 9 bases of the junction left unmatched. The CDR3 runs 15 residues. The germline V gene has CDR1 SGHVS and CDR2 FNYEAQ. The CDR3 DNA, read in part, is TGTGCCAGCAGCAACCTAGCGGGTGGGGGAGAGACC. Its translation: CASSNLAGGGET. Given in full, the CDR3 is CASSNLAGGGETQYF.

The sample holds many counts of this clone. The CDR3 loop reads CASSGRDTRGDEQFF. The sequenced CDR3 bases are TGTGCCAGCAGTGGGCGGGATACTCGTGGGGATGAG. The chain recombines TRBV6-1 with TRBJ2-1; TRBD2 is a possible D gene (6 bases). The CDR3 end lies 3 residues beyond the end of the read and is filled in from the germline J gene. Looked up from germline, CDR1 is MNHNS and CDR2 is SASEGT. With 4 bases removed from V and 8 bases from J, the gap between germline ends came to 18 bases. The CDR3 totals 15 residues.

This clone was observed a handful of times. Incomplete CDR3 DNA: TGCGCCAGCAGCTCAGGACAGGCCCTCAACGAG. It specifies CASSSGQALNE. The full CDR3 protein is CASSSGQALNEQYF. This sequence joins TRBV5-1 and TRBJ2-7, with TRBD1 matching over 7 bases. The sequenced fragment ends 3 residues before the CDR3 boundary, so the rest is inferred from the germline J gene. The length of the CDR3 is 14 residues. Germline trimming cut 3 bases from V and 5 bases from J; bases unmatched to any gene: 8. In germline, CDR1 is SGHRS, CDR2 YFSETQ.

This clone came up a few times. The read halts 3 residues ahead of the CDR3 end, with the missing end drawn from the germline J gene. The chain recombines TRBV7-9 with TRBJ2-7; TRBD2 agrees at 9 bases. The V gene end was trimmed by 4 bases and the J gene end by 2 bases; junction bases not matched to a gene: 6. The CDR3 spans 15 residues. Germline V gives CDR1 SEHNR, CDR2 FQNEAQ (reference sequence). CDR3 protein: CASSYSGSLTYEQYF. The CDR3 bases that were read are TGTGCCAGCAGCTATAGCGGGAGTCTCACCTACGAG. Full variable domain (rest looked up from reference TRBV7-9 and TRBJ2-7): DTGVSQNPRHKITKRGQNVTFRCDPISEHNRLYWYRQTLGQGPEFLTYFQNEAQLEKSRLLSDRFSAERPKGSFSTLEIQRTEQGDSAMYLCASSYSGSLTYEQYFGPGTRLTVT.

This clone was found many times. The read ends 3 residues early relative to the CDR3; the germline J gene fills the gap. The chain recombines TRBV7-6 with TRBJ2-1; D is perhaps TRBD1 (5 bases). Germline-derived CDR1 and CDR2 are SGHVS and FNYEAQ. The CDR3 contains 18 residues. Trimming pared 0 bases from V and 2 bases from J, leaving 17 bases between. The covered CDR3 bases are TGTGCCAGCAGCTTAGCATCGTCGGCAGGGAAGACCTACAATGAG. Residues: CASSLASSAGKTYNE. The entire CDR3 reads CASSLASSAGKTYNEQFF. The variable domain in full, with the rest retrieved from reference TRBV7-6 and TRBJ2-1, is GAGVSQSPRYKVTKRGQDVALRCDPISGHVSLYWYRQALGQGPEFLTYFNYEAQQDKSGLPNDRFSAERPEGSISTLTIQRTEQRDSAMYRCASSLASSAGKTYNEQFFGPGTRLTVL.

With regard to this clone: From the germline J gene comes the end of the CDR3, since the read stops 3 residues before it. The chain recombines TRBV11-3 with TRBJ1-5; the D gene is possibly TRBD1 (6 bases). V lost 2 bases and J 4 bases, leaving 12 bases between the germline ends. The CDR3 is 15 residues long. Germline lookup yields CDR1 SGHNT and CDR2 YENEEA. The sequenced part of the CDR3 DNA is TGTGCCAGCAGCTTAATAACAGGGAGAAATCAGCCC. It yields the protein CASSLITGRNQP. The whole CDR3 reads CASSLITGRNQPQHF.